The sequence of this T cell receptor (beta chain) was determined in a study of PD-L1 blockade in urothelial cancer. Background on the study: Blood gave a median around 140,000 T cells.

Findings and limits, study-wide: Durable-benefit patients showed greater tumor-associated blood clone expansion at 3 weeks.

Details on this clone: Its cognate antigen is unknown.

V shed 0 bases and J shed 3 bases, with 13 bases lying between them. The CDR3 loop spans 15 amino acids. Germline loops: CDR1 SGHKS, CDR2 YYEKEE (reference sequence). Assay used: immunoSEQ multiplex PCR; TCRdb lists only in-frame clones, some missing. The repertoire holds about 20,000 clones, with 85% to 90% as singletons. This TCR was recovered from a man aged 45-65 years with urothelial cancer. The sequences come from PBMCs, collected around atezolizumab (anti-PD-L1) treatment. V usage is TRBV5-5 and J usage is TRBJ2-7, with D possibly matching TRBD2 (6 bases). CDR3 region: CASSLAGGGSYEQYF. CDR3 sequence (DNA): TGTGCCAGCAGCTTGGCCGGGGGTGGGAGCTACGAGCAGTACTTC.